These T cell receptor beta chains were read from a single sample in a study of blood T cell repertoires in COVID-19. Profiled with immunoSEQ multiplex PCR; TCRdb holds only in-frame clones, not every one. The sample lists 300,000 to 400,000 clones, over 80% occurring once. The sequencing sample was made of peripheral blood. The source is a woman aged 50 to 65 with COVID-19, enrolled during active disease. Each CDR3 is given with its conserved first and last residue. The order of the fields is clone size, V gene, J gene, D gene, CDR3 DNA, CDR3 protein. The D gene is left open where the match is weak. Expanded clones are given a class, and other clones once, few, many or no size at all.

-	TRBV5-1	TRBJ2-3	-	TGCGCCAGCAGCTTGTTGGGCGGGAGCACAGATACGCAGTATTTT	CASSLLGGSTDTQYF
-	TRBV9	TRBJ2-3	TRBD1	TGTGCCAGCAGCGTAGCGCCGGGACAGGGTTACACAGATACGCAGTATTTT	CASSVAPGQGYTDTQYF
-	TRBV5-4	TRBJ1-1	TRBD1	TGTGCCAGCAGCTTGGACAGGGGCCTTGAAGCTTTCTTT	CASSLDRGLEAFF
-	TRBV19	TRBJ2-2	TRBD1	TGTGCCACCACTACGCCGAGGACAGGGGGCGTCGCCGGGGAGCTGTTTTTT	CATTTPRTGGVAGELFF
-	TRBV6-2/TRBV6-3	TRBJ2-7	TRBD2	TGTGCCAGCAGCTCCGCTCTAGCGGGAGGAACCTACGAGCAGTACTTC	CASSSALAGGTYEQYF
-	TRBV19	TRBJ2-1	TRBD2	TGTGCCAGTAGTATAGATGCGGGAGGTCAAGATGAGCAGTTCTTC	CASSIDAGGQDEQFF
-	TRBV2	TRBJ2-5	TRBD2	TGTGCCAGCAGCAAAGGACTAGCGGGGCAAGAGACCCAGTACTTC	CASSKGLAGQETQYF
-	TRBV5-6	TRBJ2-7	TRBD1	TGTGCCAGCAGCCGCCGAGGACAGGGCATGTCCGAGCAGTACTTC	CASSRRGQGMSEQYF
few	TRBV3-1/TRBV3-2	TRBJ1-1	TRBD1	TGTGCCAGCAGCCGAGGACAGGGCGCTTATGAAGCTTTCTTT	CASSRGQGAYEAFF
-	TRBV5-8	TRBJ2-3	TRBD2	TGTGCCAGCAGCTCGGGACTAGCGAGACTTCATAGCACAGATACGCAGTATTTT	CASSSGLARLHSTDTQYF
-	TRBV12-5	TRBJ2-6	TRBD2	TGTGCTAGTGGTTTTACGGGAGGGTCTGGGGCCAACGTCCTGACTTTC	CASGFTGGSGANVLTF
once	TRBV11-2	TRBJ2-1	-	TGTGCCAGCAGCTACGTACACCCTTACAATGAGCAGTTCTTC	CASSYVHPYNEQFF
-	TRBV9	TRBJ1-6	TRBD1	TGTGCCAGCAGTTCCGGGACAGGAGATAATTCACCCCTCCACTTT	CASSSGTGDNSPLHF
-	TRBV15	TRBJ1-1	-	TGTGCCACCAGCTATCTTTCCCGGAACACTGAAGCTTTCTTT	CATSYLSRNTEAFF
-	TRBV3-1/TRBV3-2	TRBJ2-3	TRBD2	TGTGCCAGCAGCCTCGATGGCGGGAGAACAGATACGCAGTATTTT	CASSLDGGRTDTQYF
-	TRBV5-1	TRBJ2-1	TRBD2	TGCGCCAGTAGTCAAGCGGGAGTGCGTTCGGATGAGCAGTTCTTC	CASSQAGVRSDEQFF
-	TRBV6-5	TRBJ1-2	-	TGTGCCAGCATTTGGACAGACGGTAACTATGGCTACACCTTC	CASIWTDGNYGYTF
-	TRBV2	TRBJ1-1	TRBD1	TGTGCCAGCAGTAAGACAGGGTTCGCTTTCTTT	CASSKTGFAFF
-	TRBV6-5	TRBJ1-1	-	TGTGCCAGCAGTTACGGGCGCGGCAGGGTGAACACTGAAGCTTTCTTT	CASSYGRGRVNTEAFF
-	TRBV24-1	TRBJ2-5	TRBD1	TGTGCCACCAGTGATCCCACAGGGGCCGGAGAGACCCAGTACTTC	CATSDPTGAGETQYF
once	TRBV30	TRBJ1-2	-	TGTGCCTGGAGTCAAGGGGTGTATGGCTACACCTTC	CAWSQGVYGYTF
once	TRBV15	TRBJ1-1	TRBD1	TGTGCCACCAGCAGCACTACGAGGACAGGCGCTTTCTTT	CATSSTTRTGAFF
-	TRBV14	TRBJ2-3	TRBD1	TGTGCCAGCCAGGGACAGGAACGTACAGATACGCAGTATTTT	CASQGQERTDTQYF
-	TRBV27	TRBJ1-4	TRBD1	TGTGCCAGCACCACCCGGACAGGGACTGAAAAACTGTTTTTT	CASTTRTGTEKLFF
-	TRBV18	TRBJ1-6	-	TGTGCCAGCTCATCTGTCCGGGGGACGGATAATTCACCCCTCCACTTT	CASSSVRGTDNSPLHF
once	TRBV27	TRBJ2-3	-	TGTGCCAGCAGCAACCGGGGAACGGGTAAGGGCACAGATACGCAGTATTTT	CASSNRGTGKGTDTQYF
-	TRBV19	TRBJ1-2	-	TGTGCCAGTAGTATAGCAGGGCAGGGCTACTATGGCTACACCTTC	CASSIAGQGYYGYTF
-	TRBV19	TRBJ1-1	-	TGTGCCAGTAACCATAAACAGGTGAACACTGAAGCTTTCTTT	CASNHKQVNTEAFF
few	TRBV7-2	TRBJ2-1	TRBD2	TGTGCCAGCAGCTTCAGCGGGAGGGCAAGAGATGAGCAGTTCTTC	CASSFSGRARDEQFF
-	TRBV18	TRBJ1-1	-	TGTGCCAGCTCACCACTCATACAGGGCCATCGTGACACTGAAGCTTTCTTT	CASSPLIQGHRDTEAFF
-	TRBV5-1	TRBJ2-5	TRBD2	TGCGCCAGCGGCTTAAGGACGGGAGGGCTAGCCGGCGAGACCCAGTACTTC	CASGLRTGGLAGETQYF
few	TRBV28	TRBJ1-5	TRBD1	TGTGCCAGCGGACAGGGGAGTCAGCCCCAGCATTTT	CASGQGSQPQHF
-	TRBV4-3	TRBJ2-5	TRBD2	TGCGCCAGCAGCCAAGGACTAGCAGGTCTCGAGACCCAGTACTTC	CASSQGLAGLETQYF
-	TRBV3-1/TRBV3-2	TRBJ2-1	TRBD2	TGTGCCAGCAGACGTACTAGCGGGAGCTACAATGAGCAGTTCTTC	CASRRTSGSYNEQFF
-	TRBV5-6	TRBJ1-2	-	TGTGCCAGCAGCTTGAAGTTCCGGCGGGGGGGAGAAGGTGGCTACACCTTC	CASSLKFRRGGEGGYTF
-	TRBV6-5	TRBJ2-7	TRBD1	TGTGCCAGCAGTTATTCCGGGACAGGGTCCTACGAGCAGTACTTC	CASSYSGTGSYEQYF
-	TRBV18	TRBJ1-2	TRBD1	TGTGCCAGCTCACCCGGGACAGTGAACTATGGCTACACCTTC	CASSPGTVNYGYTF
few	TRBV7-2	TRBJ2-4	TRBD2	TGTGCCAGCACCGACCTAGGGACTAGCGGGAGACCTCAGTACTTC	CASTDLGTSGRPQYF
-	TRBV6-5	TRBJ1-1	-	TGTGCCAGTGAGAGCCGGGGGAAGAACACTGAAGCTTTCTTT	CASESRGKNTEAFF
-	TRBV4-2	TRBJ2-1	-	TGTGCCAGCAGCCAAGTTGAGAACTCACCACTTAACAATGAGCAGTTCTTC	CASSQVENSPLNNEQFF
once	TRBV15	TRBJ2-7	-	TGTGCCACCAGCAGAGATTACGGGATCACCTACGAGCAGTACTTC	CATSRDYGITYEQYF
few	TRBV30	TRBJ1-5	TRBD1	TGTGCCTGGAGTGTAATGACAGGGGGTAATCAGCCCCAGCATTTT	CAWSVMTGGNQPQHF
-	TRBV6-5	TRBJ2-7	-	TGTGCCAGCATTCAGCCGGGGTCCCACGAGCAGTACTTC	CASIQPGSHEQYF
-	TRBV19	TRBJ2-7	TRBD1	TGTGCCAGTAGTCCATTGACAGGGGGCTCCTACGAGCAGTACTTC	CASSPLTGGSYEQYF
-	TRBV21-1	TRBJ2-2	-	TGTGCCAGCAGCAAAGCCCCGTGGCAGGGCGGCACCGGGGAGCTGTTTTTT	CASSKAPWQGGTGELFF
-	TRBV9	TRBJ2-1	TRBD2	TGTGCCAGCTCCTCTAGCGGGTGGAATGAGCAGTTCTTC	CASSSSGWNEQFF
-	TRBV11-1	TRBJ1-3	TRBD1	TGTGCCAGCAGTTTGGACAGGAGAAACACCATATATTTT	CASSLDRRNTIYF
once	TRBV19	TRBJ2-1	TRBD2	TGTGCCAGTAGTATAGGGACTAGCGGGAGTAGGGGGAATGAGCAGTTCTTC	CASSIGTSGSRGNEQFF
once	TRBV2	TRBJ2-3	TRBD2	TGTGCCAGCAGTCCTAGCGGGAGGAGCACAGATACGCAGTATTTT	CASSPSGRSTDTQYF
-	TRBV7-7	TRBJ2-2	-	TGTGCTAGCAGCTTAGCAAACAGAGAAAACACCGGGGAGCTGTTTTTT	CASSLANRENTGELFF
-	TRBV5-4	TRBJ2-3	-	TGTGCCAGCAGCTTTGGAGGGAGAGGGATGACAGATACGCAGTATTTT	CASSFGGRGMTDTQYF
-	TRBV11-3	TRBJ2-7	TRBD2	TGTGCCAGCAGCCCGATGGGTCGCGGGAGGTTTTTCGAGCAGTACTTC	CASSPMGRGRFFEQYF
-	TRBV10-1	TRBJ1-1	TRBD1	TGCGCCAGCAGTGAGGAGAAAGGACAGGGGGCCGGGGAAAGCACTGAAGCTTTCTTT	CASSEEKGQGAGESTEAFF
few	TRBV5-4	TRBJ2-5	TRBD1	TGTGCCAGCAGCCCGACAGGGGCGGAAGAGACCCAGTACTTC	CASSPTGAEETQYF
-	TRBV6-5	TRBJ1-2	TRBD1	TGTGCCAGCCGGGACAGGGGGCTTAATGGCTACACCTTC	CASRDRGLNGYTF
few	TRBV19	TRBJ2-5	-	TGTGCCAGTAGTATTTCTTTGGGCAGGGGCCAAGAGACCCAGTACTTC	CASSISLGRGQETQYF
-	TRBV15	TRBJ2-5	-	TGTGCCACCAGCAGAGGCCAACAGAACCAAGAGACCCAGTACTTC	CATSRGQQNQETQYF
few	TRBV5-4	TRBJ1-3	-	TGTGCCAGCAGCGGCAGCTCTGGAAACACCATATATTTT	CASSGSSGNTIYF
-	TRBV7-9	TRBJ2-5	TRBD1	TGTGCCAGCAGCAAACCGGGACAGAGGGTAGAGACCCAGTACTTC	CASSKPGQRVETQYF
once	TRBV11-3	TRBJ2-7	TRBD1	TGTGCCAGCAGCTTGGGACAGGGATTCCACGAGCAGTACTTC	CASSLGQGFHEQYF